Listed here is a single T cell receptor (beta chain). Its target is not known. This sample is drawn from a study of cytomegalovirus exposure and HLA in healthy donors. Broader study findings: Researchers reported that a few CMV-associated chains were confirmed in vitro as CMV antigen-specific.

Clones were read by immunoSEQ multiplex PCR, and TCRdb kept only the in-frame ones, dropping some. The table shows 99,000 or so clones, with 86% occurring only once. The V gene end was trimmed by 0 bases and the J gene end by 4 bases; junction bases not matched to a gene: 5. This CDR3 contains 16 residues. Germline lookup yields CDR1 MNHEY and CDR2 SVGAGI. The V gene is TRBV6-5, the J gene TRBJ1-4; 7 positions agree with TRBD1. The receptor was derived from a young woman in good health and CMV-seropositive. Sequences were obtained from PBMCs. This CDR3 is CASSYSGTAGNEKLFF. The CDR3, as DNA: TGTGCCAGCAGTTACTCTGGGACAGCGGGTAATGAAAAACTGTTTTTT.